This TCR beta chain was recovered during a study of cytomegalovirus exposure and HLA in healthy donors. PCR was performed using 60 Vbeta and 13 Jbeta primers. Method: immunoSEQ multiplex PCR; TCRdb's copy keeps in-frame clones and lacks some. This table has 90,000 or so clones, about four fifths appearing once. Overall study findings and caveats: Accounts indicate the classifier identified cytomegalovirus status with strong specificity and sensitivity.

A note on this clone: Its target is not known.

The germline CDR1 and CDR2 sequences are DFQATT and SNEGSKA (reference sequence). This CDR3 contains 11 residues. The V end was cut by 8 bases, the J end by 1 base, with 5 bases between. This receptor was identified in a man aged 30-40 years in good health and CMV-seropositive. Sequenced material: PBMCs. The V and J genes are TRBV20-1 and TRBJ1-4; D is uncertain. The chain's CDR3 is CSTETNEKLFF. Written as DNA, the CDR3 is TGCAGTACAGAAACTAATGAAAAACTGTTTTTT.